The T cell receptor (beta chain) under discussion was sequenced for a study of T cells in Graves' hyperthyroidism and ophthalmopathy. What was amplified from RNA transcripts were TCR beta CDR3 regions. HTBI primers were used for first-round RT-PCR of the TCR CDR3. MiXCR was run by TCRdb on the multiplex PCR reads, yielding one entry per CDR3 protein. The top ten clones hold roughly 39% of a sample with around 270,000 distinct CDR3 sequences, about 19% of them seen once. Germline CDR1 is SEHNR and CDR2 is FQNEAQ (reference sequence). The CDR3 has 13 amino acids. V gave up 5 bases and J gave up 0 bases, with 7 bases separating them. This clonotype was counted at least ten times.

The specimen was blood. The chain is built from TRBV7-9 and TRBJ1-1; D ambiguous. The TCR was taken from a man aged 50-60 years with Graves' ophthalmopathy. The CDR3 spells CASSETMNTEAFF. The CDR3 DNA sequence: TGTGCCAGCAGCGAGACAATGAACACTGAAGCTTTCTTT.